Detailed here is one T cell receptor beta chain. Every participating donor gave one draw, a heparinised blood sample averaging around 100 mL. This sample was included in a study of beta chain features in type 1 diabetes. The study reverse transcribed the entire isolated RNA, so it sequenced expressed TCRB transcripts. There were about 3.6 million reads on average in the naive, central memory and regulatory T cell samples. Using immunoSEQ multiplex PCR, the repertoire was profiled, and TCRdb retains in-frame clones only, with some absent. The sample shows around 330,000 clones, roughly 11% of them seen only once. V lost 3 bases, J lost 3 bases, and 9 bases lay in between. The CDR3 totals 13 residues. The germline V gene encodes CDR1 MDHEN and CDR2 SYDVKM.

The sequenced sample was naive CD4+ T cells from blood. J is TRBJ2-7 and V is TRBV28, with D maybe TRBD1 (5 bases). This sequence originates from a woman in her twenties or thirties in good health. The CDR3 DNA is TGTGCCAGCAGTTTCTCTCAGGGCTACGAGCAGTACTTC. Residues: CASSFSQGYEQYF.